This TCR beta chain was observed in a study of cytomegalovirus exposure and HLA in healthy donors. Across the study: Most donors, 81% of a few hundred genotyped, fell in the Caucasian-associated ancestry cluster.

Germline CDR1 and CDR2: LNHDA and SQIVND (reference sequence). The V end was cut by 7 bases, the J end by 3 bases, with 21 bases between. This CDR3 is 16 amino acids long. Researchers ran the PCR with 60 Vbeta and 13 Jbeta primers. The repertoire was sequenced with immunoSEQ multiplex PCR; TCRdb's copy has only in-frame clones and lacks some. The profile covers approximately 140,000 clones, with 77% appearing a single time and around 1.6% taken by the ten largest. This TCR was sampled from a female donor in good health and CMV-seronegative. The V and J genes are TRBV19 and TRBJ1-1; possibly TRBD1 for D (5 bases). Sequencing was done on a sample of PBMCs. The CDR3 DNA sequence: TGTGCCAGTAATCCAACTGACAGTGGTCGGTACACTGAAGCTTTCTTT. Residues: CASNPTDSGRYTEAFF.